This record concerns one T cell receptor beta chain sequence. This entry is derived from a study of identical twins. TCRdb called the 5' RACE reads again in MiXCR, with one record for every CDR3 protein. The sample contains about 690,000 distinct CDR3 sequences, around 5.7% of which appear only once. This clonotype was obtained from a man aged 18 to 30 in good health. The sample comprised naive T cells sorted from blood.

CDR3 sequence (DNA): TGTGCCAGCAGCCTAGGAGGGCAGGGGGTATTGGGGCAAGAGTACTTC. Its translation is CASSLGGQGVLGQEYF. The rearrangement joins TRBV12-3 or TRBV12-4 to TRBJ2-7; D might be TRBD1 (7 bases). V was pared by 6 bases and J by 11 bases, with 29 bases between. This CDR3 comprises 16 residues.